This entry lists 32 T cell receptor beta chains sequenced from one sample in a study of T cell therapy after organ transplantation. Only in-frame clones appear in the TCRdb table, and some are missing; sequencing was by immunoSEQ multiplex PCR. Among about 590 clones listed, around 62% were seen once. What these receptors recognize is not known. IFN-gamma-secreting cells were captured from therapy product cells restimulated about four hours with a CMV peptide pool. The specimen was cultured CD8+ T cells. These receptors all stem from a human patient who had received a solid organ transplant and had CMV disease. The T cells may come from the graft donor.

The rearrangement links TRBV4-1 to TRBJ1-1, with no clear D. The CDR3 is 14 amino acids. Trimming left V 2 bases short and J 2 bases short, with 9 bases between. Germline V gives CDR1 MGHRA, CDR2 YSYEKL. CDR3 in DNA: TGCGCCAGCAGCCAATCGTTGCACAACACTGAAGCTTTCTTT. It translates to CASSQSLHNTEAFF.

The gene calls are TRBV11-2 and TRBJ2-5; 11 nucleotides line up with TRBD2. V was pared by 6 bases and J by 5 bases, with 11 bases of the junction left unmatched. The CDR3 spans 16 residues. Germline loops: CDR1 SGHAT, CDR2 FQNNGV. CDR3 nucleotide sequence: TGTGCCAGCAGAAATAGCGGGAGGGCCAGGGGGGAGACCCAGTACTTC. It encodes CASRNSGRARGETQYF.

V is TRBV2 and J is TRBJ2-7; perhaps TRBD2 as D (5 bases). The CDR3 sequence is 15 residues long. V lost 6 bases to trimming and J lost 0 bases, with 15 bases between them. CDR1 is SNHLY, CDR2 FYNNEI, per germline. The CDR3: CASSALSEISYEQYF. CDR3 DNA sequence: TGTGCCAGCAGCGCCCTTAGCGAGATCTCCTACGAGCAGTACTTC.

V gene TRBV7-8 combines with J gene TRBJ2-7, with 7 bases matching TRBD2. The CDR3 extends over 13 amino acids. Germline V CDR1 and CDR2: SGHVS, FQNEAQ. Germline trimming cut 5 bases from V and 2 bases from J; bases unmatched to any gene: 3. This CDR3 is CASSLRGAYEQYF. Here the CDR3 DNA reads TGTGCCAGCAGCCTTCGGGGGGCCTACGAGCAGTACTTC.

This chain uses TRBV29-1 with TRBJ2-2, with D possibly matching TRBD2 (6 bases). CDR1 is SQVTM and CDR2 is ANQGSEA in the germline V gene. The ends were cut back, 2 bases at V and 4 bases at J, with 11 bases in the middle. This CDR3 spans 14 amino acids. Here the CDR3 DNA reads TGCAGCGTTGAACAGTGGCGGGGCACCGGGGAGCTGTTTTTT. Translated, it gives CSVEQWRGTGELFF.

This chain connects TRBV6-1 to TRBJ1-3; no clear D gene. The ends were cut back, 3 bases at V and 0 bases at J, with 9 bases in the middle. Germline loops: CDR1 MNHNS, CDR2 SASEGT. CDR3 length: 15 residues. The CDR3 loop is CASSDIQNSGNTIYF. The CDR3 DNA reads as TGTGCCAGCAGTGATATACAGAACTCTGGAAACACCATATATTTT.

This chain connects TRBV15 to TRBJ2-7, with 7 positions matching TRBD1. The length of the CDR3 is 15 residues. After removal of 2 bases from V and 0 bases from J, the junction contained 4 bases not matched to a gene. Germline V gives CDR1 LNHNV, CDR2 YYDKDF (reference sequence). The DNA of the CDR3 is TGTGCCACCAGCAGAAATACAGGGGACTCCTACGAGCAGTACTTC. Encoded protein: CATSRNTGDSYEQYF.

The chain recombines TRBV5-1 with TRBJ2-3; D is perhaps TRBD1 (6 bases). The CDR3 loop spans 15 amino acids. CDR1 and CDR2 from the germline V gene are SGHRS and YFSETQ. V shed 4 bases and J shed 3 bases, with 15 bases lying between them. The CDR3 loop reads CASSGQGYGTDTQYF. Written as DNA, the CDR3 is TGCGCCAGCAGCGGCCAGGGGTATGGGACAGATACGCAGTATTTT.

The chain combines TRBV30 with TRBJ2-7; 9 bases are a match to TRBD2. Losses at the gene ends were 7 bases for V and 0 bases for J; bases not matched to a gene: 13. Germline CDR1 and CDR2: GTSNPN and SVGIG (reference sequence). The CDR3 covers 16 residues. CDR3 sequence (DNA): TGTGCCTATGTCAGCGGGGAGCGGGGGGACTCCTACGAGCAGTACTTC. Amino acid sequence: CAYVSGERGDSYEQYF.

This clone was seen only a few times. The chain employs TRBV6-1 and TRBJ2-7, with TRBD2 identical over 7 bases. Per germline, CDR1 MNHNS and CDR2 SASEGT. V lost 4 bases, J lost 0 bases, and 3 bases stayed unmatched. CDR3 length: 14 amino acids. This CDR3 is CASSGRGSSYEQYF. CDR3 coding DNA: TGTGCCAGCAGTGGGCGCGGGAGCTCCTACGAGCAGTACTTC.

The rearrangement uses TRBV7-8 and TRBJ2-3; 7 nucleotides match TRBD1. CDR3 size: 15 residues. Germline V lookup: CDR1 SGHVS, CDR2 FQNEAQ. V shed 8 bases, J shed 2 bases, and the junction held 10 bases outside the gene matches. CDR3 sequence (DNA): TGTGCCAGCCTTTGGTCGGGACAGATCACAGATACGCAGTATTTT. Its translation: CASLWSGQITDTQYF.

This clone has a handful of counts. The chain is built from TRBV5-1 and TRBJ2-7; weak D call: TRBD1 (5 bases). This CDR3 is built from 15 residues. Germline-derived CDR1 and CDR2 are SGHRS and YFSETQ. V lost 1 base and J 2 bases, leaving 13 bases between the germline ends. CDR3 nucleotides: TGCGCCAGCAGCTTGACGACAGACCTTGCCTACGAGCAGTACTTC. Encoded protein: CASSLTTDLAYEQYF.

This chain joins TRBV5-6 and TRBJ1-1; 8 bases are shared with TRBD1. The germline CDR1 and CDR2 sequences are SGHDT and YYEEEE. The CDR3 spans 16 residues. The junction had 16 bases not matched to a gene; V was cut back by 4 bases and J by 8 bases. The DNA of the CDR3 is TGTGCCAGCAGCCCACACCCCCGACAGGGGCAGGTCGAAGCTTTCTTT. It translates to CASSPHPRQGQVEAFF.

The rearrangement links TRBV14 to TRBJ2-5; 8 bases fit TRBD1. The junction had 9 bases not matched to a gene; V was cut back by 1 base and J by 5 bases. The germline V gene encodes CDR1 SGHDN and CDR2 FVKESK. The CDR3 has 16 amino acids. CDR3 DNA: TGTGCCAGCAGCCAAGGAGGACAGGGAAGAGGGGAGACCCAGTACTTC. Translating gives CASSQGGQGRGETQYF.

In its sample, this clone was seen a few times. The chain uses TRBV7-3 and TRBJ2-3, with D possibly being TRBD1 (6 bases). Germline CDR1 SGHTA, CDR2 FQGTGA. This CDR3 comprises 21 residues. The V gene lost 2 bases and the J gene lost 6 bases, with 33 bases spanning the gap. CDR3 sequence reads: CASSLFLVPKYSTNRVDTQYF. The CDR3 coding sequence is TGTGCCAGCAGCTTATTTCTCGTTCCCAAATATTCCACGAACAGGGTTGATACGCAGTATTTT.

The chain joins TRBV6-9 to TRBJ2-7; D gene uncertain. Trimming left V 6 bases short and J 3 bases short, with 6 bases between. From germline, CDR1 is MNHGY and CDR2 SVAAGI. The CDR3 loop spans 11 amino acids. CDR3 in amino acids: CASSLGYEQYF. The CDR3 nucleotides are TGTGCCAGCAGCTTGGGCTACGAGCAGTACTTC.

J is TRBJ2-7 and V is TRBV2; weak D call: TRBD2 (6 bases). The CDR3 totals 15 residues. Germline V gene sequence: CDR1 SNHLY, CDR2 FYNNEI. The V end lost 3 bases, the J end lost 4 bases, and 16 bases lay between the germline ends. The CDR3 protein is CASSDLGGRSYEQYF. In DNA form, the CDR3 reads TGTGCCAGCAGTGATTTGGGGGGTCGGTCGTACGAGCAGTACTTC.

This sequence joins TRBV7-8 and TRBJ1-1, with D maybe TRBD1 (6 bases). CDR3 length equals 13 residues. Trimming pared 5 bases from V and 5 bases from J, leaving 12 bases between. Germline-derived CDR1 and CDR2 are SGHVS and FQNEAQ. Here the CDR3 DNA reads TGTGCCAGCAGCGGACAACAGGGAACTGAAGCTTTCTTT. As protein: CASSGQQGTEAFF.

This clone is deemed hyperexpanded (1% or more). The J gene is TRBJ2-1, the V gene TRBV27; TRBD2 aligns across 9 bases. Germline V CDR1 and CDR2: MNHEY, SMNVEV (reference sequence). This CDR3 has 14 amino acids. With V trimmed by 11 bases and J by 5 bases, 10 bases remained unmatched. CDR3 sequence (DNA): TGTGCCTGTCGGCGCGGGGGGGTCAACAATGAGCAGTTCTTC. Translating gives CACRRGGVNNEQFF.

V gene TRBV11-2 combines with J gene TRBJ2-7; TRBD1 matches 8 bases. This CDR3 comprises 15 residues. Germline CDR1 and CDR2: SGHAT and FQNNGV. V shed 3 bases and J 5 bases; nucleotides not matched to a gene: 9. CDR3 bases: TGTGCCAGCAGCTTGCCACAGGGGGGAGAGGACGAGCAGTACTTC. Translating gives CASSLPQGGEDEQYF.

The rearrangement joins TRBV2 to TRBJ1-2; the D gene is possibly TRBD1 (6 bases). Per the germline V gene, CDR1 is SNHLY and CDR2 is FYNNEI. This CDR3 is 13 amino acids long. Deletions cut 6 bases from V and 8 bases from J, with 16 bases between. The CDR3 nucleotides read TGTGCCAGCAGGGAACAGGGTTCGGGAGGCTACACCTTC. This codes for CASREQGSGGYTF.

The V gene is TRBV28, the J gene TRBJ2-3, with no clear D. Per the germline V gene, CDR1 is MDHEN and CDR2 is SYDVKM. The CDR3 is made up of 12 amino acids. The V end was cut by 3 bases, the J end by 4 bases, with 5 bases between. The CDR3, as DNA: TGTGCCAGCAGTTTTGGTCCAGATACGCAGTATTTT. It codes for CASSFGPDTQYF.

The V gene is TRBV6-5, the J gene TRBJ1-1; D is perhaps TRBD1 (6 bases). CDR3 size: 13 residues. Germline V CDR1 and CDR2: MNHEY, SVGAGI. The V end was cut by 6 bases, the J end by 1 base, with 9 bases between. The CDR3 loop is CASSAGANTEAFF. DNA for the CDR3: TGTGCCAGCAGCGCAGGGGCGAACACTGAAGCTTTCTTT.

The CDR3 nucleotides are TGTGCCAGCAGACCCCGGCAAATGGGAGGAACCCTCCACTTT. Translation: CASRPRQMGGTLHF. The chain uses TRBV28 and TRBJ1-6; no clear D gene. There are 14 residues in the CDR3. V lost 6 bases and J 14 bases, leaving 20 bases between the germline ends. The germline V gene encodes CDR1 MDHEN and CDR2 SYDVKM.

The chain uses TRBV5-4 and TRBJ1-2, with TRBD1 matching over 10 bases. In germline, CDR1 is SGHNT, CDR2 YYREEE (reference sequence). V gave up 2 bases and J gave up 2 bases; unmatched junction bases: 3. The length of the CDR3 is 15 residues. The CDR3 DNA reads as TGTGCCAGCAGCTTCCGGGGACAGGGGAACTATGGCTACACCTTC. Its protein product is CASSFRGQGNYGYTF.

This sequence joins TRBV4-3 and TRBJ1-1, with D maybe TRBD1 (6 bases). Trimming removed 1 base at V and 5 bases at J, with 23 bases between. CDR3 length: 18 residues. Germline CDR1 reads LGHNA; CDR2 reads YSLEER. The DNA for the CDR3 is TGCGCCAGCAGCCAAGTTCCCCGGGACACCCTTTGGAGAACTGAAGCTTTCTTT. Translated: CASSQVPRDTLWRTEAFF.

The chain combines TRBV7-2 with TRBJ2-1, with 11 bases lining up with TRBD2. Germline V gene sequence: CDR1 SGHTA, CDR2 FQGNSA. The junction had 6 bases not matched to a gene; V was cut back by 2 bases and J by 9 bases. The CDR3 length is 15 residues. The CDR3 sequence: CASSLSLAGGGEQFF. The CDR3 nucleotides read TGTGCCAGCAGCTTATCCCTAGCGGGAGGCGGTGAGCAGTTCTTC.

In its sample, this clone was seen once. The chain carries TRBV5-8 and TRBJ2-2, with 11 bases lining up with TRBD2. V gave up 0 bases and J gave up 6 bases; unmatched junction bases: 4. The CDR3 is 16 amino acids. The germline CDR1 and CDR2 sequences are SGHTS and YDEGEE. The CDR3 protein is CASSLVASGRPGELFF. In DNA form, the CDR3 reads TGTGCCAGCAGCTTGGTGGCTAGCGGGAGGCCCGGGGAGCTGTTTTTT.

This chain links TRBV9 with TRBJ2-7, with 7 bases fitting TRBD2. Germline trimming cut 0 bases from V and 6 bases from J; bases unmatched to any gene: 9. Germline assignment: CDR1 SGDLS and CDR2 YYNGEE. The CDR3 consists of 15 residues. CDR3 protein: CASSVEWEGLSEQYF. The CDR3, as DNA: TGTGCCAGCAGCGTAGAGTGGGAGGGCCTCTCCGAGCAGTACTTC.

J is TRBJ1-4 and V is TRBV5-8; D is uncertain. V was trimmed by 2 bases and J by 7 bases, leaving 15 bases between them. The CDR3 runs 15 residues. From germline, CDR1 is SGHTS and CDR2 YDEGEE. In nucleotides, the CDR3 is TGTGCCAGCAGCTTAAGCGGCACGAAGGCTGAAAAACTGTTTTTT. Its protein product is CASSLSGTKAEKLFF.

This clone occurred a few times. The genes are TRBV7-9 and TRBJ2-7; TRBD1 might be the D (5 bases). The CDR3 runs to 13 residues. CDR1 SEHNR and CDR2 FQNEAQ come from the germline V gene (reference sequence). V was clipped by 5 bases and J by 6 bases, with 14 bases between them. This CDR3 is CASSPKPQGEQYF. The CDR3 region has the DNA TGTGCCAGCAGCCCTAAACCCCAGGGCGAGCAGTACTTC.

The chain couples TRBV27 to TRBJ1-5; D is unresolved. The V gene lost 10 bases and the J gene lost 7 bases, with 14 bases spanning the gap. The CDR3 contains 12 residues. CDR1 is MNHEY and CDR2 is SMNVEV in the germline V gene (reference sequence). The CDR3 nucleotides are TGTGCCACCGGAGGTTATAGGCAGCCCCAGCATTTT. This encodes CATGGYRQPQHF.